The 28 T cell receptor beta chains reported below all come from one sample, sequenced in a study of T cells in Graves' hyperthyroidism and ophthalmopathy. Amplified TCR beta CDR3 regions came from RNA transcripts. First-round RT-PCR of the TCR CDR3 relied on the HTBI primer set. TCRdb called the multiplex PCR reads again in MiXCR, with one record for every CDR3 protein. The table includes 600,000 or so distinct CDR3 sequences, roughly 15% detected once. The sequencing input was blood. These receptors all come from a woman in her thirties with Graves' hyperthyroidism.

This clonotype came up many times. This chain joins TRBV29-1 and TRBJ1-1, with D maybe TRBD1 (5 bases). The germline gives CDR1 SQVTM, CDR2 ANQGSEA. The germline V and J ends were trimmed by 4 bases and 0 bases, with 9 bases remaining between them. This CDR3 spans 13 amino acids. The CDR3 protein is CSVAGPLNTEAFF. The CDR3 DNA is TGCAGCGTTGCGGGACCGTTGAACACTGAAGCTTTCTTT.

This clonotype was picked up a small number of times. CDR3 in amino acids: CAWSASGPYQETQYF. The CDR3 nucleotides are TGTGCCTGGAGTGCTAGCGGGCCGTACCAAGAGACCCAGTACTTC. This chain joins TRBV30 and TRBJ2-5; the match to TRBD2 covers 8 bases. This CDR3 comprises 15 residues. Germline V gives CDR1 GTSNPN, CDR2 SVGIG (reference sequence). With V trimmed by 1 base and J by 0 bases, 4 bases remained unmatched. The entire variable domain, with the rest obtained from reference TRBV30 and TRBJ2-5, is as follows: SQTIHQWPATLVQPVGSPLSLECTVEGTSNPNLYWYRQAAGRGLQLLFYSVGIGQISSEVPQNLSASRPQDRQFILSSKKLLLSDSGFYLCAWSASGPYQETQYFGPGTRLLVL.

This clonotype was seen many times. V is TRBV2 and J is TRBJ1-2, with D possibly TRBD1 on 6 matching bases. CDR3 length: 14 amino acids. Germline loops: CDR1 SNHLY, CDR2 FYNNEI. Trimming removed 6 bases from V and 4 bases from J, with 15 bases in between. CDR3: CASRGVGATYGYTF. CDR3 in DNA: TGTGCCAGCAGGGGGGTGGGGGCCACCTATGGCTACACCTTC.

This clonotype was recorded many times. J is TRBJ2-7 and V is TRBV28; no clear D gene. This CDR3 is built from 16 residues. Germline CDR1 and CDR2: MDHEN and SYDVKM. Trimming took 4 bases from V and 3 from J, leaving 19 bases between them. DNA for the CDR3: TGTGCCAGCAGTTCATTCCGAGGTGGAGTCCACTACGAGCAGTACTTC. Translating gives CASSSFRGGVHYEQYF.

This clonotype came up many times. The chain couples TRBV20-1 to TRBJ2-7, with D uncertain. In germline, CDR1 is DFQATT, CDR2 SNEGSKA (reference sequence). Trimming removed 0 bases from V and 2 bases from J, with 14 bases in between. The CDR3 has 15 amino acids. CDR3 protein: CSAREARASPYEQYF. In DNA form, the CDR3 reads TGCAGTGCTAGAGAGGCTAGGGCCTCTCCCTACGAGCAGTACTTC.

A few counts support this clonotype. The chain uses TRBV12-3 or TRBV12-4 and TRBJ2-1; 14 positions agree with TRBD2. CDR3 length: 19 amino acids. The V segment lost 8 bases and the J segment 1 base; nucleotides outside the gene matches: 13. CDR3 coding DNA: TGTGCCAGCGCCCACCCGGGACTAGCGGGAGTAGGGTCCTACAATGAGCAGTTCTTC. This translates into CASAHPGLAGVGSYNEQFF.

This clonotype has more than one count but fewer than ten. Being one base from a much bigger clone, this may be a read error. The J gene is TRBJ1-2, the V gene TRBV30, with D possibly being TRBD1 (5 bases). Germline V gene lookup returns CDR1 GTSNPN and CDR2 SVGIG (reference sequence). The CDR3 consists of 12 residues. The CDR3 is CAWGVAGLGYTF. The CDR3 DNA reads TGTGCCTGGGGTGTGGCAGGGCTCGGCTACACCTTC.

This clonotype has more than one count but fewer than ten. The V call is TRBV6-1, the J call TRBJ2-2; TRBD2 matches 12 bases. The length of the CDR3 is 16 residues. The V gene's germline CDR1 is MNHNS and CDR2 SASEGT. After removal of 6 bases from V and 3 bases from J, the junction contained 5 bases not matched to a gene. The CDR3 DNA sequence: TGTGCCAGCAGAAACCTAGCGGGGGGGGACACCGGGGAGCTGTTTTTT. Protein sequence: CASRNLAGGDTGELFF.

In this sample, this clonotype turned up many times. The CDR3 region is CASSPVGLAEQFF. CDR3 bases: TGTGCCAGCAGCCCAGTTGGACTAGCGGAGCAGTTCTTC. The chain couples TRBV11-3 to TRBJ2-1; 9 bases map to TRBD2. The CDR3 length is 13 residues. The ends lost 5 bases at V and 10 bases at J; junction bases unmatched: 6. Germline loops: CDR1 SGHNT, CDR2 YENEEA.

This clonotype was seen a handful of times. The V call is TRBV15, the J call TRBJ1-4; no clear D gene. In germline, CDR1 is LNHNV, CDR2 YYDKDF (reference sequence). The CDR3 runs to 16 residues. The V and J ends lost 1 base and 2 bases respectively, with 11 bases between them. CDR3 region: CATSRVLGVTNEKLFF. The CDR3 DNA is TGTGCCACCAGCAGAGTTCTCGGGGTTACTAATGAAAAACTGTTTTTT.

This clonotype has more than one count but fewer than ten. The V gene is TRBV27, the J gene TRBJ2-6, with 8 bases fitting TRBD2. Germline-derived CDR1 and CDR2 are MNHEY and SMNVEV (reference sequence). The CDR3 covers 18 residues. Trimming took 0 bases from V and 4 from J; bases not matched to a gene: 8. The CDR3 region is CASSLSRRGARGANVLTF. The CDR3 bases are TGTGCCAGCAGTTTATCGAGGCGGGGGGCGCGCGGGGCCAACGTCCTGACTTTC.

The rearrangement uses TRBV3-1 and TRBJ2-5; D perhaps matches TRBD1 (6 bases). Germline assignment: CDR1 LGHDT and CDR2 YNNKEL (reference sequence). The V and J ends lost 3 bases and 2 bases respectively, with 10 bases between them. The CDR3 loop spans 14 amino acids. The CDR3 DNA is TGTGCCAGCAGCCAGACAGGTGAACAAGAGACCCAGTACTTC. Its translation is CASSQTGEQETQYF.

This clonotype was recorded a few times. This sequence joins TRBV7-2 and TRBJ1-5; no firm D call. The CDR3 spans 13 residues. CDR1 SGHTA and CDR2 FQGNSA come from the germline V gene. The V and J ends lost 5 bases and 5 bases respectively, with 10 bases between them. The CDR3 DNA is TGTGCCAGCAGCGATTTACCTGATCAGCCCCAGCATTTT. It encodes CASSDLPDQPQHF.

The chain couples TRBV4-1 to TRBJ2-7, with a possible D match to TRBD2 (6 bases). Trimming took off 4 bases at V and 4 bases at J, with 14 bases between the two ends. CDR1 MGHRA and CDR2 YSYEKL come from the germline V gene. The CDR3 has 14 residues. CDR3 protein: CASSPGTGEYEQYF. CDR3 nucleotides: TGCGCCAGCAGCCCCGGGACTGGAGAATACGAGCAGTACTTC.

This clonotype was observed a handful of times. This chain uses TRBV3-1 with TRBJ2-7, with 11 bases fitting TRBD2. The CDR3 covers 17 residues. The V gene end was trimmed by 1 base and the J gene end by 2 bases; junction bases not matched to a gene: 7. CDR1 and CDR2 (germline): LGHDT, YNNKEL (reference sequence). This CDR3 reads CASSQALGTSGTYEQYF. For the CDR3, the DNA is TGTGCCAGCAGCCAAGCCTTGGGGACTAGCGGTACCTACGAGCAGTACTTC.

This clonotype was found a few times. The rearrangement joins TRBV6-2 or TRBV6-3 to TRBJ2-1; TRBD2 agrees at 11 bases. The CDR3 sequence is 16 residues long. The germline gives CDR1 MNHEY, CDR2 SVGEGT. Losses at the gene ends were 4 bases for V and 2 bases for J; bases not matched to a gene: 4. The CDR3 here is CASSSRTSGPYNEQFF. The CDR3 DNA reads TGTGCCAGCAGTTCTCGGACTAGCGGGCCCTACAATGAGCAGTTCTTC.

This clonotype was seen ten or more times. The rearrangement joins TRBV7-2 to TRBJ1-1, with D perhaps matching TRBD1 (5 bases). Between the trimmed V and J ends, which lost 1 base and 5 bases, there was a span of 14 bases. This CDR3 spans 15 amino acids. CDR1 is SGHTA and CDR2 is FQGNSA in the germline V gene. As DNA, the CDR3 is TGTGCCAGCAGCTTAGTGAGGGGAGGAGGGACTGAAGCTTTCTTT. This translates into CASSLVRGGGTEAFF.

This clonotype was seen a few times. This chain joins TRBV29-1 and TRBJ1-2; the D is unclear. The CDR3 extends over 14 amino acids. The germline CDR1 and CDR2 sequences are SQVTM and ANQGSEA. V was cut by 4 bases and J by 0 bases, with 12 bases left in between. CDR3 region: CSVVADGTNYGYTF. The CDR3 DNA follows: TGCAGCGTTGTAGCTGATGGGACTAACTATGGCTACACCTTC.

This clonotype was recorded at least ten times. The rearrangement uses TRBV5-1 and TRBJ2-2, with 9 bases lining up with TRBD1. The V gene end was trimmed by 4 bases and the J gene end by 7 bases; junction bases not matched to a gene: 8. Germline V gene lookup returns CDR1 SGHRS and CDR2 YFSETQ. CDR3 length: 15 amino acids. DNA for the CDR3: TGCGCCAGCAGCCTAGGACAGGGGCTAATCGGGGAGCTGTTTTTT. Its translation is CASSLGQGLIGELFF.

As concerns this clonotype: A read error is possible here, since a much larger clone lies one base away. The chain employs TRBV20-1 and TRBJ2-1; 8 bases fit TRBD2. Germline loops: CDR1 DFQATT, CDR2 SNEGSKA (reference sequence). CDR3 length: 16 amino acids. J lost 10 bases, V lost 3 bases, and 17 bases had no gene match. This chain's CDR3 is CSASVAGGLWGYEQFF. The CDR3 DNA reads TGCAGTGCTAGTGTGGCGGGAGGCCTCTGGGGGTACGAGCAGTTCTTC.

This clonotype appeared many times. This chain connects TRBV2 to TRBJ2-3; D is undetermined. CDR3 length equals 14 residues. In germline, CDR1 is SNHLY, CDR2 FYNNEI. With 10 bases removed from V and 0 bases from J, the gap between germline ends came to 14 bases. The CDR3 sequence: CATVIYLSTDTQYF. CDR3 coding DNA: TGTGCCACCGTAATCTACCTTAGCACAGATACGCAGTATTTT.

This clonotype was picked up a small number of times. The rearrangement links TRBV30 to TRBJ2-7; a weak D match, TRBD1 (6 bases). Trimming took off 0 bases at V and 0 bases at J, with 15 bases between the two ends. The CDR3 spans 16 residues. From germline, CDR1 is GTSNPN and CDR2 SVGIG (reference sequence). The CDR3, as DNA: TGTGCCTGGAGTGTGGGTTCCCAGGGGAACTCCTACGAGCAGTACTTC. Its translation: CAWSVGSQGNSYEQYF.

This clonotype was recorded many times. For the CDR3, the DNA is TGTGCCAGCAGCGTGACCCAAGAGACCCAGTACTTC. This sequence encodes CASSVTQETQYF. The gene calls are TRBV11-2 and TRBJ2-5; D is uncertain. In germline, CDR1 is SGHAT, CDR2 FQNNGV. V shed 5 bases and J shed 1 base, with 5 bases lying between them. The CDR3 length is 12 residues.

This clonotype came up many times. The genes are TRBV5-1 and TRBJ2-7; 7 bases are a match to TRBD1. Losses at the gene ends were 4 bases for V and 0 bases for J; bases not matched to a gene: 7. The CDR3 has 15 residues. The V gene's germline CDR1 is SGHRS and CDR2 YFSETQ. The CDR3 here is CASSDERQGSYEQYF. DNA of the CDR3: TGCGCCAGCAGCGACGAACGACAGGGCTCCTACGAGCAGTACTTC.

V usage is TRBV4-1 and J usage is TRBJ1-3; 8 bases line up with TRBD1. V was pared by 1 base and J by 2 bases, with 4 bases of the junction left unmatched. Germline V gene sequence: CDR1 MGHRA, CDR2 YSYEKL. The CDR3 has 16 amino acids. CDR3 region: CASSQARTGTGNTIYF. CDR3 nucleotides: TGCGCCAGCAGCCAAGCCAGGACAGGGACTGGAAACACCATATATTTT.

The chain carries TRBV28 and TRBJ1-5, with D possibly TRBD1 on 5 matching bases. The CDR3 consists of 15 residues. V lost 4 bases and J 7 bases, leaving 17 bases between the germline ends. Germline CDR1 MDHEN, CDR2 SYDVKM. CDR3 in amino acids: CASSSHRGPEQPQHF. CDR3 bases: TGTGCCAGCAGTTCACATAGGGGCCCCGAGCAGCCCCAGCATTTT. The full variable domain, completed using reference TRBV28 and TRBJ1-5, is DVKVTQSSRYLVKRTGEKVFLECVQDMDHENMFWYRQDPGLGLRLIYFSYDVKMKEKGDIPEGYSVSREKKERFSLILESASTNQTSMYLCASSSHRGPEQPQHFGDGTRLSIL.

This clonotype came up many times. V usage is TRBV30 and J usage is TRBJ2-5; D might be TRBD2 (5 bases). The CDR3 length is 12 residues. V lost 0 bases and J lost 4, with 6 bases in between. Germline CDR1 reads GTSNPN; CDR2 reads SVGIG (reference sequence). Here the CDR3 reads CAWSVGRETQYF. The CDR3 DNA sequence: TGTGCCTGGAGTGTAGGGAGAGAGACCCAGTACTTC.

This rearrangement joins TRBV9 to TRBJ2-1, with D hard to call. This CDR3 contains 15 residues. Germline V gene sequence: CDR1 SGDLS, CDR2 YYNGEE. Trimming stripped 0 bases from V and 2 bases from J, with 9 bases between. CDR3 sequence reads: CASSVDGNPYNEQFF. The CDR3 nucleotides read TGTGCCAGCAGCGTAGATGGGAACCCCTACAATGAGCAGTTCTTC.